The 22 T cell receptor beta chains in this list originate from one sample, sequenced in a study of cytotoxic CD8 clonotypes in ibrutinib-treated CLL. The protocol was immunoSEQ multiplex PCR, while the TCRdb copy is restricted to in-frame clones and leaves out a portion. The table shows roughly 28,000 clones, with over 75% occurring only once. Sample: PBMCs, taken after 24 months of ibrutinib treatment. The receptors here all came from a human donor with chronic lymphocytic leukemia.

The CDR3 DNA is TGTGCCAGCAGTGAAGTAGGGACAGGGTATGGCTACACCTTC. As protein: CASSEVGTGYGYTF. J is TRBJ1-2 and V is TRBV6-1, with 9 bases fitting TRBD1. The J segment lost 5 bases and the V segment lost 1 base, leaving 2 bases of the junction unmatched. The CDR3 extends over 14 amino acids. The V gene's germline CDR1 is MNHNS and CDR2 SASEGT.

The rearrangement joins TRBV6-1 to TRBJ2-3; D is unclear. In germline, CDR1 is MNHNS, CDR2 SASEGT. The CDR3 runs to 14 residues. The ends were cut back, 7 bases at V and 2 bases at J, with 13 bases in the middle. The CDR3 DNA reads as TGTGCCAGCATTCTTGGCGGAGACACAGATACGCAGTATTTT. Translating it yields CASILGGDTDTQYF.

The chain recombines TRBV7-9 with TRBJ2-3, with D possibly matching TRBD2 (5 bases). V dropped 5 bases and J dropped 4 bases, with 13 bases sitting between them. Per germline, CDR1 SEHNR and CDR2 FQNEAQ (reference sequence). This CDR3 contains 14 residues. Here the CDR3 reads CASSTLAGADTQYF. The CDR3 bases are TGTGCCAGCAGCACATTAGCCGGGGCAGATACGCAGTATTTT.

The J gene is TRBJ2-2, the V gene TRBV10-3, with a weak D call TRBD2 (5 bases). In germline, CDR1 is ENHRY, CDR2 SYGVKD. The V end lost 7 bases, the J end lost 0 bases, and 9 bases lay between the germline ends. The length of the CDR3 is 14 residues. CDR3 protein: CAINHGANTGELFF. DNA for the CDR3: TGTGCCATCAACCACGGGGCGAACACCGGGGAGCTGTTTTTT.

The CDR3, as DNA: TGCGCCAGCAGTGCGGGGACAGGGGGCGGCGAGCAGTACTTC. This codes for CASSAGTGGGEQYF. The chain recombines TRBV10-1 with TRBJ2-7; TRBD1 matches at 12 bases. The V gene end was trimmed by 4 bases and the J gene end by 6 bases; junction bases not matched to a gene: 4. The CDR3 is 14 amino acids. Germline-derived CDR1 and CDR2 are WNHNN and SYGVQD (reference sequence).

This clone was seen only a few times. The chain uses TRBV9 and TRBJ1-4; D possibly corresponds to TRBD1 (5 bases). Looked up from germline, CDR1 is SGDLS and CDR2 is YYNGEE. Trimming pared 4 bases from V and 5 bases from J, leaving 15 bases between. The CDR3 consists of 15 residues. CDR3 DNA: TGTGCCAGCAGCCAATCCGGGACGGGGAATGAAAAACTGTTTTTT. Translated: CASSQSGTGNEKLFF.

The chain links TRBV15 to TRBJ2-3; no reliable D call. V was cut by 0 bases and J by 4 bases, with 11 bases left in between. Germline V CDR1 and CDR2: LNHNV, YYDKDF (reference sequence). CDR3 length: 15 amino acids. The CDR3 reads CATSRDKGISDTQYF. The CDR3 nucleotides are TGTGCCACCAGCAGAGATAAAGGGATCTCAGATACGCAGTATTTT.

A word on this clone: At one boundary the junction diverges from the germline segment, which might be a read error. The chain joins TRBV5-4 to TRBJ1-2, with D possibly TRBD1 on 6 matching bases. This CDR3 has 16 residues. The germline V gene encodes CDR1 SGHNT and CDR2 YYREEE (reference sequence). Here the CDR3 DNA reads TGTGCCAGCAGGTTGGGGGGGGCGGCTTTGAACTATGGCTACACCTTC. Encoded protein: CASRLGGAALNYGYTF.

The V gene is TRBV5-1, the J gene TRBJ2-7; no clear D. This CDR3 spans 15 amino acids. From germline, CDR1 is SGHRS and CDR2 YFSETQ. Deletions cut 0 bases from V and 2 bases from J, with 12 bases between. The CDR3 coding sequence is TGCGCCAGCAGCTTGGCAGGCCCACCCGCCTACGAGCAGTACTTC. This codes for CASSLAGPPAYEQYF.

The chain carries TRBV28 and TRBJ2-7, with D perhaps TRBD1 (5 bases). Germline V lookup: CDR1 MDHEN, CDR2 SYDVKM. V was trimmed by 6 bases and J by 5 bases, leaving 14 bases between them. CDR3 length: 13 residues. CDR3 in amino acids: CASSLQGWNEQYF. CDR3 DNA sequence: TGTGCCAGCAGCTTGCAGGGTTGGAACGAGCAGTACTTC.

The V and J genes are TRBV5-6 and TRBJ1-2, with 7 bases lining up with TRBD1. Germline CDR1 SGHDT, CDR2 YYEEEE. The CDR3 sequence is 13 residues long. The V segment lost 5 bases and the J segment 2 bases; nucleotides outside the gene matches: 3. CDR3 residues: CASSGQANYGYTF. CDR3 coding DNA: TGTGCCAGCAGTGGACAGGCCAACTATGGCTACACCTTC.

CDR3 bases: TGCAGCGTTGATACAGTAGGGGCTAACTATGGCTACACCTTC. This gives the protein CSVDTVGANYGYTF. The genes are TRBV29-1 and TRBJ1-2, with D perhaps TRBD1 (5 bases). V was pared by 3 bases and J by 0 bases, with 11 bases between. Germline CDR1 is SQVTM and CDR2 is ANQGSEA. This CDR3 contains 14 residues.

J is TRBJ1-2 and V is TRBV7-8; D is uncertain. CDR3 length: 15 residues. Trimming removed 5 bases from V and 4 bases from J, with 17 bases in between. In germline, CDR1 is SGHVS, CDR2 FQNEAQ. The CDR3 nucleotides are TGTGCCAGCAGCCCTCAGCATGAATCCCTCTATGGCTACACCTTC. Encoded protein: CASSPQHESLYGYTF.

This rearrangement joins TRBV2 to TRBJ2-7, with no clear D. The germline V and J ends were trimmed by 4 bases and 6 bases, with 10 bases remaining between them. Germline loops: CDR1 SNHLY, CDR2 FYNNEI. This CDR3 region has 12 residues. The CDR3 DNA follows: TGTGCCAGCAGTGCGCTTCAGCGCGAGCAGTACTTC. Encoded protein: CASSALQREQYF.

This sequence joins TRBV2 and TRBJ2-3, with 7 bases lining up with TRBD1. The junction had 6 bases not matched to a gene; V was cut back by 6 bases and J by 0 bases. CDR3 length equals 15 residues. Germline V gene sequence: CDR1 SNHLY, CDR2 FYNNEI. CDR3 nucleotide sequence: TGTGCCAGCAGCCCGGGACAGTACAGCACAGATACGCAGTATTTT. It yields the protein CASSPGQYSTDTQYF.

This clone was picked up one time. The chain links TRBV9 to TRBJ1-6; a possible D gene is TRBD1 (6 bases). The CDR3 totals 14 residues. The germline V gene has CDR1 SGDLS and CDR2 YYNGEE. The V end was cut by 4 bases, the J end by 7 bases, with 12 bases between. The CDR3 is CASSSPQGNSPLHF. The CDR3, as DNA: TGTGCCAGCAGCTCCCCGCAGGGGAATTCACCCCTCCACTTT.

The chain is built from TRBV7-6 and TRBJ2-3, with D perhaps being TRBD1 or TRBD2 (5 bases each). The CDR3 is 17 amino acids. The V end lost 5 bases, the J end lost 0 bases, and 18 bases lay between the germline ends. Per the germline V gene, CDR1 is SGHVS and CDR2 is FNYEAQ. This chain's CDR3 is CASSATRDGKSTDTQYF. DNA of the CDR3: TGTGCCAGCAGCGCAACCCGGGACGGAAAAAGCACAGATACGCAGTATTTT. The full variable domain, rest sourced from reference TRBV7-6 and TRBJ2-3, is GAGVSQSPRYKVTKRGQDVALRCDPISGHVSLYWYRQALGQGPEFLTYFNYEAQQDKSGLPNDRFSAERPEGSISTLTIQRTEQRDSAMYRCASSATRDGKSTDTQYFGPGTRLTVL.

The V gene is TRBV6-6, the J gene TRBJ1-3; D is possibly TRBD1 (6 bases). Germline lookup yields CDR1 MNHNY and CDR2 SVGAGI (reference sequence). The CDR3 has 14 amino acids. V was trimmed by 4 bases and J by 4 bases, leaving 11 bases between them. In nucleotides, the CDR3 is TGTGCCAGCAGTTGGGGGCCCTTGGGAAACACCATATATTTT. Translating gives CASSWGPLGNTIYF.

The genes are TRBV7-6 and TRBJ1-1; a weak D match, TRBD1 (6 bases). This CDR3 comprises 13 residues. Germline V gene data show CDR1 as SGHVS and CDR2 as FNYEAQ. Trimming shortened V by 5 bases and J by 1 base, and 8 bases separated the two germline ends. The CDR3 loop reads CASSQQGNTEAFF. The CDR3 DNA is TGTGCCAGCAGCCAACAGGGGAACACTGAAGCTTTCTTT.

CDR3 nucleotide sequence: TGTGCCAGCACCTTAAAGTCAGGGGAAACCTACGAGCAGTACTTC. This gives the protein CASTLKSGETYEQYF. The V call is TRBV27, the J call TRBJ2-7, with TRBD1 as a possible D gene (6 bases). This CDR3 is built from 15 residues. V lost 7 bases and J 2 bases, leaving 18 bases between the germline ends. Germline assignment: CDR1 MNHEY and CDR2 SMNVEV (reference sequence).

The rearrangement links TRBV30 to TRBJ1-6; 12 bases map to TRBD1. V lost 1 base, J lost 9 bases, and 10 bases stayed unmatched. In germline, CDR1 is GTSNPN, CDR2 SVGIG (reference sequence). The CDR3 totals 17 residues. The CDR3 loop reads CAWSGGTGGYLRSPLHF. As DNA, the CDR3 is TGTGCCTGGAGTGGGGGGACAGGGGGCTACTTGCGTTCACCCCTCCACTTT.

The chain is built from TRBV11-2 and TRBJ2-7; D is possibly TRBD2 (5 bases). Germline CDR1 reads SGHAT; CDR2 reads FQNNGV. CDR3 length: 16 residues. Trimming stripped 5 bases from V and 2 bases from J, with 19 bases between. The CDR3 reads CASSREPGINTYEQYF. The CDR3 DNA follows: TGTGCCAGCAGCCGAGAGCCCGGGATCAACACCTACGAGCAGTACTTC.